One sample yielded the 26 T cell receptor beta chains listed below, sequenced in a study of cytomegalovirus exposure and HLA in healthy donors. The PCR contained 60 Vbeta and 13 Jbeta primers. The repertoire was sequenced with immunoSEQ multiplex PCR; TCRdb's copy has only in-frame clones and lacks some. This table holds about 170,000 clones, roughly 84% found once. Sequencing was performed on PBMCs. Every receptor here comes from a male donor in good health and CMV-seronegative.

The chain has TRBV11-2 and TRBJ2-7; 10 nucleotides match TRBD2. The V segment lost 2 bases and the J segment 5 bases; nucleotides outside the gene matches: 3. The CDR3 totals 14 residues. Germline CDR1 reads SGHAT; CDR2 reads FQNNGV. DNA of the CDR3: TGTGCCAGCAGCTTACAACTAGCGGGACACGAGCAGTACTTC. This sequence encodes CASSLQLAGHEQYF. Drawing the rest from reference TRBV11-2 and TRBJ2-7, the complete variable domain is EAGVAQSPRYKIIEKRQSVAFWCNPISGHATLYWYQQILGQGPKLLIQFQNNGVVDDSQLPKDRFSAERLKGVDSTLKIQPAKLEDSAVYLCASSLQLAGHEQYFGPGTRLTVT.

The chain is built from TRBV27 and TRBJ1-2; D is perhaps TRBD1 (5 bases). From germline, CDR1 is MNHEY and CDR2 SMNVEV (reference sequence). The V end was cut by 8 bases, the J end by 1 base, with 11 bases between. CDR3 length: 13 residues. The CDR3 sequence: CASSGWNNYGYTF. The CDR3 DNA is TGTGCCAGCTCAGGGTGGAATAACTATGGCTACACCTTC.

V and J are TRBV5-1 and TRBJ1-1; D is ambiguous. The CDR3 length is 15 residues. The V gene lost 5 bases and the J gene lost 0 bases, with 14 bases spanning the gap. Germline-derived CDR1 and CDR2 are SGHRS and YFSETQ. The CDR3 DNA reads as TGCGCCAGCAGGGCTAAAACCGGGATGAACACTGAAGCTTTCTTT. The encoded protein is CASRAKTGMNTEAFF.

The chain employs TRBV30 and TRBJ1-2; TRBD1 agrees at 7 bases. The length of the CDR3 is 14 residues. Germline V gene sequence: CDR1 GTSNPN, CDR2 SVGIG (reference sequence). The CDR3 DNA reads TGTGCTCGGGGTTGGCGACAGGGATTCTATGGCTACACCTTC. This translates into CARGWRQGFYGYTF. Complete variable domain (other parts from reference TRBV30 and TRBJ1-2): SQTIHQWPATLVQPVGSPLSLECTVEGTSNPNLYWYRQAAGRGLQLLFYSVGIGQISSEVPQNLSASRPQDRQFILSSKKLLLSDSGFYLCARGWRQGFYGYTFGSGTRLTVV.

The rearrangement joins TRBV9 to TRBJ2-1, with 9 bases that match TRBD1. The CDR3 totals 17 residues. Germline CDR1 is SGDLS and CDR2 is YYNGEE. The V segment lost 0 bases and the J segment 2 bases; nucleotides outside the gene matches: 6. The CDR3 nucleotides are TGTGCCAGCAGCGTAGTTCCGGGACAGGGTCCCTACAATGAGCAGTTCTTC. As protein: CASSVVPGQGPYNEQFF. The complete variable domain, with remaining parts taken from reference TRBV9 and TRBJ2-1, reads DSGVTQTPKHLITATGQRVTLRCSPRSGDLSVYWYQQSLDQGLQFLIQYYNGEERAKGNILERFSAQQFPDLHSELNLSSLELGDSALYFCASSVVPGQGPYNEQFFGPGTRLTVL.

This clone came up once. Other DNA sequences from this sample encode an identical CDR3 as well. The chain uses TRBV27 and TRBJ2-2; D possibly corresponds to TRBD1 (5 bases). The germline CDR1 and CDR2 sequences are MNHEY and SMNVEV (reference sequence). This CDR3 is 14 amino acids long. The ends were cut back, 4 bases at V and 2 bases at J, with 8 bases in the middle. The chain's CDR3 is CASSWGRNTGELFF. The CDR3 coding sequence is TGTGCCAGCAGTTGGGGCAGAAACACCGGGGAGCTGTTTTTT.

The chain uses TRBV27 and TRBJ1-1; a weak D match, TRBD1 (6 bases). Looked up from germline, CDR1 is MNHEY and CDR2 is SMNVEV (reference sequence). V was trimmed by 6 bases and J by 12 bases, leaving 17 bases between them. The CDR3 spans 12 residues. The CDR3 loop reads CASRSGGRRSFF. The CDR3 DNA reads TGTGCCAGCAGGTCCGGGGGGCGGAGGTCTTTCTTT.

This clone appeared once. V is TRBV6-5 and J is TRBJ2-7; no firm D call. The germline CDR1 and CDR2 sequences are MNHEY and SVGAGI. The CDR3 covers 12 residues. V was trimmed by 6 bases and J by 6 bases, leaving 12 bases between them. The CDR3 nucleotides read TGTGCCAGCAGCCAGGAACTTGGCGAGCAGTACTTC. It codes for CASSQELGEQYF.

The genes are TRBV27 and TRBJ1-1, with TRBD1 identical over 8 bases. The CDR3 covers 15 residues. The germline CDR1 and CDR2 sequences are MNHEY and SMNVEV (reference sequence). The V and J ends lost 0 bases and 3 bases, in that order; junction bases with no gene match: 3. This CDR3 is CASSLSAGGDTEAFF. The CDR3, as DNA: TGTGCCAGCAGTTTATCGGCAGGGGGCGACACTGAAGCTTTCTTT.

V gene TRBV5-6 combines with J gene TRBJ1-2, with TRBD1 matching over 8 bases. With 0 bases clipped from V and 4 bases from J, the junction kept 5 bases outside the gene matches. The germline V gene has CDR1 SGHDT and CDR2 YYEEEE. The CDR3 runs to 15 residues. This chain's CDR3 is CASSLGGTGLYGYTF. The CDR3 bases are TGTGCCAGCAGCTTGGGGGGGACAGGCCTCTATGGCTACACCTTC.

The gene calls are TRBV29-1 and TRBJ2-2; 8 bases are a match to TRBD1. The germline gives CDR1 SQVTM, CDR2 ANQGSEA. This CDR3 region has 15 residues. Trimming took 6 bases from V and 3 from J; bases not matched to a gene: 9. In nucleotides, the CDR3 is TGCAGCGTCCTCCGAGGGACAGGATACACCGGGGAGCTGTTTTTT. It specifies CSVLRGTGYTGELFF.

V gene TRBV6-5 combines with J gene TRBJ1-4; TRBD1 aligns across 8 bases. In germline, CDR1 is MNHEY, CDR2 SVGAGI. The CDR3 has 14 amino acids. J gave up 8 bases and V 10 bases, and 12 bases lay outside the gene matches. The CDR3 DNA reads TGTGCCACTAAGGCGGGACAGGCTACCGAAAAACTGTTTTTT. It translates to CATKAGQATEKLFF.

On this clone itself: The same CDR3 arises from other DNA sequences in this sample as well. V usage is TRBV7-8 and J usage is TRBJ2-3; 10 positions match TRBD2. V was pared by 5 bases and J by 4 bases, with 9 bases of the junction left unmatched. CDR1 is SGHVS, CDR2 FQNEAQ, per germline. The CDR3 is 16 residues long. The CDR3 loop is CASSPGLAIMADTQYF. The CDR3 DNA sequence: TGTGCCAGCAGCCCGGGACTAGCGATCATGGCAGATACGCAGTATTTT.

This chain connects TRBV6-5 to TRBJ2-3; no definite D call. The V end lost 6 bases, the J end lost 0 bases, and 7 bases lay between the germline ends. The CDR3 is 13 residues long. CDR1 is MNHEY and CDR2 is SVGAGI in the germline V gene. The CDR3 DNA reads TGTGCCAGCAGAATAGCTAGCACAGATACGCAGTATTTT. As protein: CASRIASTDTQYF.

CDR3 DNA: TGTGCCTGGACTTCAGGGGAAGCCTACGAGCAGTACTTC. Translated, it gives CAWTSGEAYEQYF. The chain joins TRBV30 to TRBJ2-7, with D perhaps TRBD1 (6 bases). Trimming removed 4 bases from V and 2 bases from J, with 12 bases in between. The CDR3 consists of 13 residues. Germline V CDR1 and CDR2: GTSNPN, SVGIG (reference sequence).

This clone was detected only a few times. This CDR3 reads CASRPSQGGNYGYTF. The CDR3 DNA follows: TGTGCCAGCAGACCTTCGCAGGGGGGAAACTATGGCTACACCTTC. The rearrangement joins TRBV7-8 to TRBJ1-2, with 7 bases identical to TRBD1. This CDR3 has 15 residues. Germline trimming cut 6 bases from V and 2 bases from J; bases unmatched to any gene: 9. Germline V gene data show CDR1 as SGHVS and CDR2 as FQNEAQ.

Only one count was recorded for this clone. The J gene is TRBJ1-1, the V gene TRBV6-1, with D unresolved. The CDR3 runs 12 residues. The germline CDR1 and CDR2 sequences are MNHNS and SASEGT. Trimming pared 10 bases from V and 5 bases from J, leaving 14 bases between. This CDR3 reads CATSLPRTEAFF. The CDR3 DNA reads TGTGCCACCTCCCTCCCTCGGACTGAAGCTTTCTTT.

The gene calls are TRBV29-1 and TRBJ2-5; 7 bases match TRBD2. Trimming at V came to 2 bases and at J to 4 bases, leaving 1 base not matched to a gene. There are 12 residues in the CDR3. The germline gives CDR1 SQVTM, CDR2 ANQGSEA. CDR3 sequence: CSVEWGGETQYF. The CDR3 nucleotides read TGCAGCGTTGAATGGGGGGGAGAGACCCAGTACTTC. The full variable domain, its missing parts supplied by reference TRBV29-1 and TRBJ2-5, is SAVISQKPSRDICQRGTSLTIQCQVDSQVTMMFWYRQQPGQSLTLIATANQGSEATYESGFVIDKFPISRPNLTFSTLTVSNMSPEDSSIYLCSVEWGGETQYFGPGTRLLVL.

Regarding this clone: At one boundary the junction diverges from the germline segment, which might be a read error. V gene TRBV7-9 combines with J gene TRBJ1-1; D is ambiguous. This CDR3 comprises 16 residues. CDR1 is SEHNR, CDR2 FQNEAQ, per germline (reference sequence). The CDR3 DNA reads as TGTTCCAGCAGCTTAGGTAGTGACCCCACGCGGACTGAAGCTTTCTTT. It specifies CSSSLGSDPTRTEAFF.

J is TRBJ2-5 and V is TRBV7-9, with D possibly TRBD2 on 5 matching bases. This CDR3 region has 14 residues. Germline values: CDR1 SEHNR, CDR2 FQNEAQ (reference sequence). V lost 5 bases, J lost 5 bases, and 15 bases lay in between. This CDR3 is CASSPPGVEETQYF. The CDR3 DNA sequence: TGTGCCAGCAGCCCGCCCGGGGTTGAGGAGACCCAGTACTTC. Based on the CDR3 plus reference TRBV7-9 and TRBJ2-5, the full variable domain is DTGVSQNPRHKITKRGQNVTFRCDPISEHNRLYWYRQTLGQGPEFLTYFQNEAQLEKSRLLSDRFSAERPKGSFSTLEIQRTEQGDSAMYLCASSPPGVEETQYFGPGTRLLVL.

By share, this clone counts as medium-sized. The V and J genes are TRBV2 and TRBJ2-7; D is unresolved. V gave up 0 bases and J gave up 4 bases, with 10 bases separating them. The germline V gene has CDR1 SNHLY and CDR2 FYNNEI. The CDR3 is 14 amino acids. CDR3 amino acids: CASSEALSPYEQYF. In DNA form, the CDR3 reads TGTGCCAGCAGTGAAGCGCTGAGTCCTTACGAGCAGTACTTC.

The chain carries TRBV15 and TRBJ2-4; a weak D match, TRBD1 (6 bases). The CDR3 runs to 17 residues. CDR1 and CDR2 from the germline V gene are LNHNV and YYDKDF (reference sequence). The V end was cut by 1 base, the J end by 2 bases, with 15 bases between. The CDR3 spells CATSRGRRQEPKNIQYF. The CDR3 nucleotides read TGTGCCACCAGCAGAGGCCGGCGACAGGAGCCCAAAAACATTCAGTACTTC.

The chain is built from TRBV7-3 and TRBJ2-3; 10 positions agree with TRBD2. V gave up 10 bases and J gave up 3 bases; unmatched junction bases: 10. This CDR3 comprises 15 residues. The germline CDR1 and CDR2 sequences are SGHTA and FQGTGA. In DNA, the CDR3 is TGTGCCACCGCGGCTAGCGGGGGCCGAACAGATACGCAGTATTTT. It yields the protein CATAASGGRTDTQYF.

The CDR3 sequence: CASSIDREQNTEAFF. CDR3 in DNA: TGTGCCAGTAGTATTGACAGGGAACAGAACACTGAAGCTTTCTTT. The V call is TRBV19, the J call TRBJ1-1, with 7 bases lining up with TRBD1. V lost 3 bases, J lost 1 base, and 5 bases stayed unmatched. This CDR3 is 15 amino acids long. From germline, CDR1 is LNHDA and CDR2 SQIVND (reference sequence).

V gene TRBV5-1 combines with J gene TRBJ2-3; 8 nucleotides agree with TRBD1. Germline trimming cut 0 bases from V and 4 bases from J; bases unmatched to any gene: 10. CDR3 length equals 17 residues. CDR1 and CDR2 (germline): SGHRS, YFSETQ. CDR3 amino acids: CASSLAFVGRGPDTQYF. Written as DNA, the CDR3 is TGCGCCAGCAGCTTGGCGTTCGTTGGCAGGGGGCCAGATACGCAGTATTTT.

The V gene is TRBV7-2, the J gene TRBJ2-3, with 13 bases fitting TRBD2. Germline CDR1 reads SGHTA; CDR2 reads FQGNSA. Germline trimming cut 5 bases from V and 5 bases from J; bases unmatched to any gene: 4. The CDR3 runs 15 residues. The CDR3 is CASSATSGRGDTQYF. The CDR3 DNA reads TGTGCCAGCAGCGCCACTAGCGGGAGGGGAGATACGCAGTATTTT.